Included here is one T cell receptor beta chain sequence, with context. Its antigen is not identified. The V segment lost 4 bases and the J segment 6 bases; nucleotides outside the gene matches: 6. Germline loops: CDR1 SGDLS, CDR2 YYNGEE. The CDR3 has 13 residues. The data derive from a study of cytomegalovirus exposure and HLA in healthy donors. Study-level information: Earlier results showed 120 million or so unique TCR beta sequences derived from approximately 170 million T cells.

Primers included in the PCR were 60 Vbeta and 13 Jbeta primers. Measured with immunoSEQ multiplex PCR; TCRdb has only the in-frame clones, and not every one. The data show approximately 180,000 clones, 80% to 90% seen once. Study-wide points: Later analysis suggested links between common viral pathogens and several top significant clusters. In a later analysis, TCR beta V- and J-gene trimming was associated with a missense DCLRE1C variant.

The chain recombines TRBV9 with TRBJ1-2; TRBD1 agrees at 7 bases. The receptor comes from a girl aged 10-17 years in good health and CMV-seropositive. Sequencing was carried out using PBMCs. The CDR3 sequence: CASSTGTADGYTF. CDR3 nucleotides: TGTGCCAGCAGCACCGGGACAGCCGATGGCTACACCTTC.